A single sample gave rise to the 5 T cell receptor beta chains below, sequenced in a study of T cells in pancreatic ductal adenocarcinoma. Repertoires were generated with immunoSEQ multiplex PCR, while TCRdb's copy carries only in-frame clones and drops some. The table lists more than 85,000 clones, roughly 96% of them singletons. Surgery without prior neoadjuvant therapy was the treatment of the selected pancreatic ductal adenocarcinoma patients. Sequenced input: PBMCs. The receptors shown here come from a human donor with pancreatic ductal adenocarcinoma.

The rearrangement joins TRBV9 to TRBJ2-3, with 10 bases lining up with TRBD1. The CDR3 covers 17 residues. Germline CDR1 is SGDLS and CDR2 is YYNGEE. Trimming at V came to 2 bases and at J to 6 bases, leaving 12 bases not matched to a gene. This CDR3 is CASSVEGLTGGKDTQYF. The CDR3 bases are TGTGCCAGCAGCGTCGAGGGGCTGACAGGGGGCAAGGATACGCAGTATTTT.

The J gene is TRBJ2-1, the V gene TRBV27, with D maybe TRBD2 (6 bases). This CDR3 is 15 amino acids long. Between the trimmed V and J ends, which lost 5 bases and 1 base, there was a span of 12 bases. Germline V CDR1 and CDR2: MNHEY, SMNVEV (reference sequence). CDR3 residues: CASSPGTPSYNEQFF. The CDR3 nucleotides are TGTGCCAGCAGTCCCGGGACTCCATCCTACAATGAGCAGTTCTTC.

The rearrangement links TRBV7-2 to TRBJ2-2, with D unclear. Between the trimmed V and J ends, which lost 5 bases and 7 bases, there was a span of 11 bases. Germline V CDR1 and CDR2: SGHTA, FQGNSA. CDR3 length equals 13 residues. CDR3 in amino acids: CASSLRASGELFF. CDR3 coding DNA: TGTGCCAGCAGCCTTCGAGCGAGCGGGGAGCTGTTTTTT.

The rearrangement links TRBV28 to TRBJ2-5; no reliable D call. The CDR3 contains 16 residues. Trimming shortened V by 2 bases and J by 5 bases, and 18 bases separated the two germline ends. Germline loops: CDR1 MDHEN, CDR2 SYDVKM. The CDR3 DNA reads TGTGCCAGCAGTTTAGGTTTAGTCCTATCCCGGGAGACCCAGTACTTC. Protein sequence: CASSLGLVLSRETQYF.

This clone was counted once. The V and J genes are TRBV18 and TRBJ1-4; a weak D match, TRBD1 (6 bases). The CDR3 sequence is 15 residues long. Per germline, CDR1 KGHSH and CDR2 LQKENI. The V end was cut by 0 bases, the J end by 7 bases, with 12 bases between. The CDR3 loop is CASSPPQGRGEKLFF. CDR3 nucleotide sequence: TGTGCCAGCTCACCACCGCAGGGGAGGGGTGAAAAACTGTTTTTT.